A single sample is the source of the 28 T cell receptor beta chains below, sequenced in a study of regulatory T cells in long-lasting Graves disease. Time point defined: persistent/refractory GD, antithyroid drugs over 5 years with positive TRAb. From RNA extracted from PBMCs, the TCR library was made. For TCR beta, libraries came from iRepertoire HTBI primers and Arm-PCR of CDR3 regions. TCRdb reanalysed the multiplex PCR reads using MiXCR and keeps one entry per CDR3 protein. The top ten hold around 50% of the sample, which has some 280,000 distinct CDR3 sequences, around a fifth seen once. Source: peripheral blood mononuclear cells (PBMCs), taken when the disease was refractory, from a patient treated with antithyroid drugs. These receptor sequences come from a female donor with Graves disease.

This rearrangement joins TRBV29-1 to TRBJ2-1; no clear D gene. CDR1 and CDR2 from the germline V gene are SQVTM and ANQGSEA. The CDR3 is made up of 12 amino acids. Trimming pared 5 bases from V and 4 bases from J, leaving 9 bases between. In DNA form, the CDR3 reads TGCAGCGTTCAGTACGGATACAATGAGCAGTTCTTC. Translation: CSVQYGYNEQFF.

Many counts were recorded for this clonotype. Here the CDR3 reads CASEGGRNIQYF. The CDR3 region has the DNA TGTGCCAGCGAAGGAGGGAGGAACATTCAGTACTTC. The V and J genes are TRBV28 and TRBJ2-4; D is perhaps TRBD2 (6 bases). CDR3 length: 12 residues. From germline, CDR1 is MDHEN and CDR2 SYDVKM. Trimming took off 8 bases at V and 7 bases at J, with 12 bases between the two ends.

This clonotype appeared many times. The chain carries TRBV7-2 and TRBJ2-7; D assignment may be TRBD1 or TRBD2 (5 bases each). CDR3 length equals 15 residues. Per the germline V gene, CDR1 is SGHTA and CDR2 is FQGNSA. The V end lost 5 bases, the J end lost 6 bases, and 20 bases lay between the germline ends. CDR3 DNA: TGTGCCAGCAGCAGATCAGGGACCGGGGAATCCGAGCAGTACTTC. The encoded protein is CASSRSGTGESEQYF.

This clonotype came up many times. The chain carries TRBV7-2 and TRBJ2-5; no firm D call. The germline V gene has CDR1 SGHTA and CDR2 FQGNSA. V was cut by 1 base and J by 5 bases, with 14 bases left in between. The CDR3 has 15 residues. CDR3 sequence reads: CASSLDSSWAETQYF. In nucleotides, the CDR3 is TGTGCCAGCAGCTTAGATTCCTCCTGGGCGGAGACCCAGTACTTC.

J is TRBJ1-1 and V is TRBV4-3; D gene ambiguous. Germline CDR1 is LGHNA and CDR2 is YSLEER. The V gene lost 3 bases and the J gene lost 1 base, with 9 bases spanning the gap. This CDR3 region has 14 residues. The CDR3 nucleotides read TGCGCCAGCAGCCACCGCGGGAGGAACACTGAAGCTTTCTTT. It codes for CASSHRGRNTEAFF.

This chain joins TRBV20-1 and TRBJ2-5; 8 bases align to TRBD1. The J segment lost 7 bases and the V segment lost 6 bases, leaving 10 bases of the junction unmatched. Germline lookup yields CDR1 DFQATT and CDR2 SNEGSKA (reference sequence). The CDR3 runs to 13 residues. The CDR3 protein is CSAPTGVGGTQYF. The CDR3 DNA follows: TGCAGTGCCCCGACAGGGGTTGGAGGGACCCAGTACTTC.

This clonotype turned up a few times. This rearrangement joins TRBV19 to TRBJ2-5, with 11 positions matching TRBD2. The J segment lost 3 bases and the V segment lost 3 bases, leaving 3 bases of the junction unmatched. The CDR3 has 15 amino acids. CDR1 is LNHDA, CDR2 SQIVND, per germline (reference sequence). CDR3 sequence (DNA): TGTGCCAGTAGTATTGGGACTAGCGGTGAAGAGACCCAGTACTTC. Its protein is CASSIGTSGEETQYF.

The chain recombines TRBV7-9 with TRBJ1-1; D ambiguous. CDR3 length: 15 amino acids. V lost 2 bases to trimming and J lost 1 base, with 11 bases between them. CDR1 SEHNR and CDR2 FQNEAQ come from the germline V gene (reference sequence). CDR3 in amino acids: CASSLSWTENTEAFF. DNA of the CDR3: TGTGCCAGCAGCTTATCCTGGACGGAGAACACTGAAGCTTTCTTT.

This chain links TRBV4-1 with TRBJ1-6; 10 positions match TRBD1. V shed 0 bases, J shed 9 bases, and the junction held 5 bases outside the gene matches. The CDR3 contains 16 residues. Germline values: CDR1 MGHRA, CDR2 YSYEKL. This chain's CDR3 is CASSQESGQGISPLHF. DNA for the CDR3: TGCGCCAGCAGCCAAGAATCGGGACAGGGGATTTCACCCCTCCACTTT.

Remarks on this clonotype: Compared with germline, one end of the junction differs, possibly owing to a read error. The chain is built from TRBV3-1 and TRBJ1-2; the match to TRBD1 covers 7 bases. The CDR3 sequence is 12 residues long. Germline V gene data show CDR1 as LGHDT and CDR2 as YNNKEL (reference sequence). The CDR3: CASSPDRAGHTF. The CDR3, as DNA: TGTGCCAGCAGCCCCGACAGGGCTGGCCACACCTTC.

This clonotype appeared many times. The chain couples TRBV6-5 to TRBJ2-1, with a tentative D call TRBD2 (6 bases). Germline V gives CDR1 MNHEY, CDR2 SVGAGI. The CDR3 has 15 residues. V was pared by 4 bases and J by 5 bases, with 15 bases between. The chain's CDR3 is CASSFRGLRDNEQFF. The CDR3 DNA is TGTGCCAGCAGTTTCCGCGGACTAAGGGACAATGAGCAGTTCTTC.

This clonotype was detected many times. In DNA form, the CDR3 reads TGTGCCAGCAGCCTACGACAGGGGGGCAATTCACCCCTCCACTTT. Translating gives CASSLRQGGNSPLHF. The chain joins TRBV9 to TRBJ1-6; 9 positions agree with TRBD1. V shed 4 bases, J shed 7 bases, and the junction held 6 bases outside the gene matches. This CDR3 region has 15 residues. CDR1 is SGDLS, CDR2 YYNGEE, per germline.

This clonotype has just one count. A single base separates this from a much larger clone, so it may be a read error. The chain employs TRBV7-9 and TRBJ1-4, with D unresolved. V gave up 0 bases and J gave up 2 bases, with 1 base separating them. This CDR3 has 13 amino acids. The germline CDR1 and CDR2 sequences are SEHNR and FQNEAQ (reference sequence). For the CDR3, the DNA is TGTGCCAGCAGCTTAGCTACTAATGAAAAACTGTTTTTT. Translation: CASSLATNEKLFF.

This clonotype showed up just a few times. The CDR3 spells CASSLDQGKETQYF. Here the CDR3 DNA reads TGTGCCAGCAGCTTGGACCAGGGCAAAGAGACCCAGTACTTC. This chain connects TRBV9 to TRBJ2-5, with D maybe TRBD1 (5 bases). The CDR3 covers 14 residues. From germline, CDR1 is SGDLS and CDR2 YYNGEE. V lost 4 bases and J lost 3, with 13 bases in between. Based on the CDR3 plus reference TRBV9 and TRBJ2-5, the full variable domain is DSGVTQTPKHLITATGQRVTLRCSPRSGDLSVYWYQQSLDQGLQFLIQYYNGEERAKGNILERFSAQQFPDLHSELNLSSLELGDSALYFCASSLDQGKETQYFGPGTRLLVL.

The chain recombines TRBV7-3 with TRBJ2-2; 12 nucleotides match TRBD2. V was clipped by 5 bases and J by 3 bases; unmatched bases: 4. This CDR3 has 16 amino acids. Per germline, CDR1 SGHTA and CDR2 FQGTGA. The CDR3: CASSLAGGPHTGELFF. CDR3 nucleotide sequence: TGTGCCAGCAGCCTAGCGGGAGGGCCTCACACCGGGGAGCTGTTTTTT.

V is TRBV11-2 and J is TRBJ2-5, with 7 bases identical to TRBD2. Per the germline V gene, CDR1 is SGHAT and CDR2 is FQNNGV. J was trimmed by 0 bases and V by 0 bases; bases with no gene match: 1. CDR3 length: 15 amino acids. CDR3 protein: CASSLDGGYQETQYF. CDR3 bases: TGTGCCAGCAGCTTAGACGGGGGGTACCAAGAGACCCAGTACTTC.

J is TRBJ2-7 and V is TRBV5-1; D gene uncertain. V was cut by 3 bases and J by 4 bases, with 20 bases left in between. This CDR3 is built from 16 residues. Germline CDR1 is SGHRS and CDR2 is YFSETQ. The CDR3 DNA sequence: TGCGCCAGCAGCTCGCGGACGGGCTACTCAACTTACGAGCAGTACTTC. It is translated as CASSSRTGYSTYEQYF.

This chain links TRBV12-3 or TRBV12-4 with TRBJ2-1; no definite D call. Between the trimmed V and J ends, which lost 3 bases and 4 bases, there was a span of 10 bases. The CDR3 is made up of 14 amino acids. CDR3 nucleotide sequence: TGTGCCAGCAGTTTGGGCAACTCTTACAATGAGCAGTTCTTC. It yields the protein CASSLGNSYNEQFF.

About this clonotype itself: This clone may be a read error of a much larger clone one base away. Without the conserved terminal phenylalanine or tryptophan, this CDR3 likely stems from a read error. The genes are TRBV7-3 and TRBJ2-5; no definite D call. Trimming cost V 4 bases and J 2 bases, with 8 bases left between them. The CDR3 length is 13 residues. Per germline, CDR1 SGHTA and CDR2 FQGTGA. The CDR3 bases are TGTGCCAGCAGCTCATGGCTTCAAGAGACCCAGTACTCC. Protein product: CASSSWLQETQYS.

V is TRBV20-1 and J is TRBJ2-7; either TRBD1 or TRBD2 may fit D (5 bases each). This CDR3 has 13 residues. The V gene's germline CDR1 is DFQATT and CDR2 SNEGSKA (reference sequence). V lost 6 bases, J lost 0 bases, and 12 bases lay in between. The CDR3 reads CSALRDLSYEQYF. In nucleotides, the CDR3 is TGCAGTGCCCTACGGGACCTCTCCTACGAGCAGTACTTC.

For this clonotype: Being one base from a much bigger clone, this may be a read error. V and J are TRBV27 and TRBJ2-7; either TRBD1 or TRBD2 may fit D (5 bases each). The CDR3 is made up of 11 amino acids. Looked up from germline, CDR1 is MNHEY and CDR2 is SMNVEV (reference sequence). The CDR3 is CASRDAYGQYF. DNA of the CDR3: TGTGCCAGCCGGGACGCGTACGGGCAGTACTTC.

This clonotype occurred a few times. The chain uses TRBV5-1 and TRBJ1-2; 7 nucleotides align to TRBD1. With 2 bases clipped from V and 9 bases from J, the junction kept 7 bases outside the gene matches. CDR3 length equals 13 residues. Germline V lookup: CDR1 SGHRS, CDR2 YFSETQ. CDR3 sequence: CASSLTAQGSYTF. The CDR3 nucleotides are TGCGCCAGCAGCTTAACCGCACAGGGGAGCTACACCTTC.

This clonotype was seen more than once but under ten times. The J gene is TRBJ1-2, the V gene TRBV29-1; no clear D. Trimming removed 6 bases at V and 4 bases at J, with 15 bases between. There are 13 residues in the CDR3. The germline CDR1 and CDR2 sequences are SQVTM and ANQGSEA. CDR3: CSVERPEGYGYTF. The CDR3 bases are TGCAGCGTGGAGAGGCCGGAGGGCTATGGCTACACCTTC.

CDR3 region: CASSQEWRVQETQYF. The CDR3 DNA reads as TGCGCCAGCAGCCAAGAATGGCGGGTCCAAGAGACCCAGTACTTC. The rearrangement links TRBV4-1 to TRBJ2-5, with TRBD2 as a possible D gene (5 bases). Trimming removed 0 bases from V and 1 base from J, with 9 bases in between. The length of the CDR3 is 15 residues. Looked up from germline, CDR1 is MGHRA and CDR2 is YSYEKL.

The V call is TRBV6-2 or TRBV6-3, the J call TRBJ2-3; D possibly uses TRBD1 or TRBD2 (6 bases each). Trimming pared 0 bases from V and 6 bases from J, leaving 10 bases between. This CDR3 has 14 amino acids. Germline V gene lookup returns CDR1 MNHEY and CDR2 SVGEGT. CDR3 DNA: TGTGCCAGCAGTTACTCGAAAGGGGGGGATACGCAGTATTTT. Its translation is CASSYSKGGDTQYF.

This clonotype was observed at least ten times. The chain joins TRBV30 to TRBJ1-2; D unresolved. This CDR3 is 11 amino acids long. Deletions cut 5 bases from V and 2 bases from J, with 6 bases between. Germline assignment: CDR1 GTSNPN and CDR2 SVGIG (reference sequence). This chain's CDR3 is CAWDKNYGYTF. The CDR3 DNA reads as TGTGCCTGGGACAAAAACTATGGCTACACCTTC.

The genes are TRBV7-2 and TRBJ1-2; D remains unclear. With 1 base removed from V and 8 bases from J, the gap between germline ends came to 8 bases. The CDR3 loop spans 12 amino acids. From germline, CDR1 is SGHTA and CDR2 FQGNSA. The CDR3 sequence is CASSLEVSGYTF. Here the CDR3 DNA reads TGTGCCAGCAGCTTAGAGGTATCGGGCTACACCTTC.

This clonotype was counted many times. In nucleotides, the CDR3 is TGTGCCAGCAGCCTAGGACTAGCGGGTATTTACTCTGGGGCCAACGTCCTGACTTTC. This translates into CASSLGLAGIYSGANVLTF. The rearrangement joins TRBV28 to TRBJ2-6, with 11 positions matching TRBD2. From germline, CDR1 is MDHEN and CDR2 SYDVKM. CDR3 size: 19 residues. The ends lost 6 bases at V and 0 bases at J; junction bases unmatched: 10.